The source of this TCR beta chain is a study of CXCR3-negative and CXCR3-positive naive CD8 T cells. Overall study results and limits: Naive subsets had comparable surface CD5, so TRB CDR3 properties gauged TCR strength. TRB CDR3s were more hydrophobic in CXCR3-positive than in CXCR3-negative naive cells. Memory CD8+ cells showed much lower diversity, while both naive subsets displayed comparably high diversity.

UMI-labeled 5' RACE yielded the TRB cDNA libraries. TCRdb reprocessed the 5' RACE reads, with one entry per CDR3 protein and no DNA. This sample carries about 150,000 distinct CDR3 sequences, with 0.45% to 0.6% going to the ten biggest clones. The CDR3 loop spans 12 amino acids. On this clonotype itself: Its antigen is not identified.

The receptor comes from a human donor in good health. Some clones in this sample may be carry-over from other donors' samples. The rearrangement joins TRBV12-3 or TRBV12-4 to TRBJ2-1. Sequencing was performed on naive CXCR3+ CD8+ T cells from blood. This sample's subset: CD45RO-CCR7+CD27+CD95- naive CD8+ T cells expressing CXCR3 (TNR3+). The chain's CDR3 is CGSSSGANEQFF.